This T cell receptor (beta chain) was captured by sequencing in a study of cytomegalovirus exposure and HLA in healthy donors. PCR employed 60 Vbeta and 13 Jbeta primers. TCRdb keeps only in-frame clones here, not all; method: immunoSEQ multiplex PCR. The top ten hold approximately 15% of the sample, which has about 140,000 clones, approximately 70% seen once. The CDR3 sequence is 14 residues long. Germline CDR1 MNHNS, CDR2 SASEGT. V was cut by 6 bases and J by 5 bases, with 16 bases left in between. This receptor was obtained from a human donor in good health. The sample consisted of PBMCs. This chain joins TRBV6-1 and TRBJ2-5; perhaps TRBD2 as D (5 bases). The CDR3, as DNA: TGTGCCAGCAGGGCGGACTCGGCGTTGGAGACCCAGTACTTC. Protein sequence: CASRADSALETQYF.